These 32 T cell receptor beta chains were all obtained from the same sample, sequenced in a study of a mutant IDH1 vaccine in newly diagnosed glioma. The protocol was immunoSEQ multiplex PCR, while the TCRdb copy is restricted to in-frame clones and leaves out a portion. The sample consists of 65,000 or so clones, around 84% of them appearing once. Specified time point: week 23, last vaccination. Every vaccination contained 300 ug of the mutant IDH1 20-mer peptide and was paired with topical imiquimod. Antigens for these TCRs are unknown. Sequenced material: PBMCs, taken from a glioma patient whose treatment included an IDH1 peptide vaccine. The receptors originated from a man aged 25-45 years with glioma.

This sequence joins TRBV6-6 and TRBJ2-1, with a tentative D call TRBD1 (5 bases). The CDR3 consists of 15 residues. V lost 2 bases, J lost 6 bases, and 14 bases lay in between. CDR1 and CDR2 from the germline V gene are MNHNY and SVGAGI (reference sequence). In DNA form, the CDR3 reads TGTGCCAGCAGTTACGATCCAGGGAAGGCCAATGAGCAGTTCTTC. Its protein product is CASSYDPGKANEQFF.

Notes on this clone: No DNA is shown, since the ends of the CDR3 on it are uncertain; the CDR3 is the one TCRdb lists. This rearrangement joins TRBV7-8 to TRBJ1-5. The germline V gene has CDR1 SGHVS and CDR2 FQNEAQ. The CDR3 totals 17 residues, both ends included. The CDR3 sequence is CASSFFGPGSSNQPQHF.

J is TRBJ2-1 and V is TRBV15, with 9 nucleotides matching TRBD1. CDR1 and CDR2 from the germline V gene are LNHNV and YYDKDF (reference sequence). The CDR3 length is 17 residues. Germline trimming cut 1 base from V and 4 bases from J; bases unmatched to any gene: 8. The CDR3 protein is CATSRVFGTGYYNEQFF. In DNA form, the CDR3 reads TGTGCCACCAGCAGAGTATTCGGGACAGGGTATTACAATGAGCAGTTCTTC.

The J gene is TRBJ1-6, the V gene TRBV5-6; the D gene is possibly TRBD1 (5 bases). From germline, CDR1 is SGHDT and CDR2 YYEEEE. The CDR3 contains 19 residues. V was shortened by 4 bases and J by 0 bases, with 20 bases between the two germline ends. The CDR3 loop reads CASSVGSRALSSYNSPLHF. CDR3 nucleotides: TGTGCCAGCAGCGTTGGTAGCAGGGCGCTTAGCTCCTATAATTCACCCCTCCACTTT.

This clone was seen a few times. The chain recombines TRBV2 with TRBJ1-5; D may be TRBD1 (6 bases). The length of the CDR3 is 15 residues. In germline, CDR1 is SNHLY, CDR2 FYNNEI. Trimming stripped 8 bases from V and 6 bases from J, with 20 bases between. CDR3 in DNA: TGTGCCAGCGCTCTGGCACAACAGGGCAGTCAGCCCCAGCATTTT. This sequence encodes CASALAQQGSQPQHF. Filled out from reference TRBV2 and TRBJ1-5, the complete variable domain reads EPEVTQTPSHQVTQMGQEVILRCVPISNHLYFYWYRQILGQKVEFLVSFYNNEISEKSEIFDDQFSVERPDGSNFTLKIRSTKLEDSAMYFCASALAQQGSQPQHFGDGTRLSIL.

The chain combines TRBV20-1 with TRBJ2-1; the D call may be TRBD1 or TRBD2 (5 bases each). Trimming removed 6 bases from V and 8 bases from J, with 11 bases in between. Per the germline V gene, CDR1 is DFQATT and CDR2 is SNEGSKA (reference sequence). This CDR3 spans 11 amino acids. CDR3 amino acids: CSALGVHEQFF. CDR3 in DNA: TGCAGTGCGCTGGGGGTGCATGAGCAGTTCTTC.

This clone appeared a few times. The V and J genes are TRBV28 and TRBJ1-6; unclear D gene. The germline V gene has CDR1 MDHEN and CDR2 SYDVKM. This CDR3 comprises 13 residues. Deletions cut 11 bases from V and 10 bases from J, with 18 bases between. The CDR3 bases are TGTGCCGGCCGAAAAGGCCTAATCTCACCCCTCCACTTT. This translates into CAGRKGLISPLHF.

This sequence joins TRBV6-6 and TRBJ1-1; D not resolved. Germline loops: CDR1 MNHNY, CDR2 SVGAGI (reference sequence). V was cut by 6 bases and J by 5 bases, with 13 bases left in between. The CDR3 spans 13 residues. Here the CDR3 DNA reads TGTGCCAGCAGACTTTCGGATTCTACTGAAGCTTTCTTT. The encoded protein is CASRLSDSTEAFF.

The chain couples TRBV19 to TRBJ2-2; 14 bases fit TRBD2. With V trimmed by 5 bases and J by 5 bases, 7 bases remained unmatched. Germline CDR1 is LNHDA and CDR2 is SQIVND (reference sequence). This CDR3 contains 17 residues. The CDR3 sequence: CASSPSGLAGGTGELFF. The CDR3 DNA reads as TGTGCCAGTAGTCCCTCCGGACTAGCGGGGGGTACCGGGGAGCTGTTTTTT.

The rearrangement links TRBV19 to TRBJ1-5, with TRBD1 identical over 10 bases. V dropped 4 bases and J dropped 0; count of bases not matched to a gene: 9. This CDR3 has 18 amino acids. From germline, CDR1 is LNHDA and CDR2 SQIVND (reference sequence). The CDR3 DNA follows: TGTGCCAGTAGTAGAAACCCGGGACAGGGGATTAGCAATCAGCCCCAGCATTTT. This sequence encodes CASSRNPGQGISNQPQHF.

The chain has TRBV5-8 and TRBJ1-6; no reliable D call. V was clipped by 3 bases and J by 0 bases, with 13 bases between them. CDR1 and CDR2 (germline): SGHTS, YDEGEE. This CDR3 spans 17 amino acids. CDR3 sequence reads: CASSSPSWSSYNSPLHF. The CDR3 nucleotides are TGTGCCAGCAGCTCCCCGTCTTGGAGCTCCTATAATTCACCCCTCCACTTT.

The chain employs TRBV27 and TRBJ1-5; 7 nucleotides match TRBD1. With V trimmed by 1 base and J by 2 bases, 5 bases remained unmatched. Germline V gene lookup returns CDR1 MNHEY and CDR2 SMNVEV (reference sequence). This CDR3 spans 16 amino acids. For the CDR3, the DNA is TGTGCCAGCAGTTTATTCGGACAGGTGGGCAATCAGCCCCAGCATTTT. Translation: CASSLFGQVGNQPQHF.

V is TRBV4-1 and J is TRBJ2-3; D remains ambiguous. This CDR3 region has 13 residues. Germline V gene sequence: CDR1 MGHRA, CDR2 YSYEKL. Between the trimmed V and J ends, which lost 4 bases and 0 bases, there was a span of 5 bases. The CDR3 DNA sequence: TGCGCCAGCAGCCGGTCTAGCACAGATACGCAGTATTTT. The encoded protein is CASSRSSTDTQYF.

The chain uses TRBV10-3 and TRBJ2-7; the D gene could be TRBD1 or TRBD2 (5 bases each). The V end was cut by 5 bases, the J end by 7 bases, with 21 bases between. Germline lookup yields CDR1 ENHRY and CDR2 SYGVKD. The CDR3 sequence is 15 residues long. This CDR3 reads CAISTQGTGSTEQYF. The CDR3 DNA reads as TGTGCCATCAGTACTCAAGGGACGGGTAGTACGGAGCAGTACTTC.

This sequence joins TRBV19 and TRBJ2-3; 13 bases align to TRBD2. V shed 1 base, J shed 0 bases, and the junction held 10 bases outside the gene matches. The CDR3 loop spans 20 amino acids. In germline, CDR1 is LNHDA, CDR2 SQIVND (reference sequence). In DNA form, the CDR3 reads TGTGCCAGTAGTATAGGGTCCGGACTAGCGGGGGCCACTAGCACAGATACGCAGTATTTT. Translating it yields CASSIGSGLAGATSTDTQYF.

CDR3 protein: CASREGSGNTIYF. CDR3 nucleotide sequence: TGTGCCAGTAGAGAGGGCTCTGGAAACACCATATATTTT. V is TRBV6-5 and J is TRBJ1-3; D uncertain. The V gene lost 9 bases and the J gene lost 0 bases, with 9 bases spanning the gap. Germline V lookup: CDR1 MNHEY, CDR2 SVGAGI. CDR3 length equals 13 residues.

This chain joins TRBV19 and TRBJ2-3; D call uncertain. The V and J ends lost 4 bases and 6 bases respectively, with 11 bases between them. The CDR3 covers 13 residues. Germline CDR1 is LNHDA and CDR2 is SQIVND (reference sequence). This CDR3 is CASSSRIGDTQYF. CDR3 in DNA: TGTGCCAGTAGTAGCCGCATAGGGGATACGCAGTATTTT.

The V and J genes are TRBV5-1 and TRBJ1-1; the D gene is possibly TRBD1 (5 bases). Germline CDR1 and CDR2: SGHRS and YFSETQ. CDR3 length: 13 residues. Trimming removed 4 bases from V and 3 bases from J, with 10 bases in between. This chain's CDR3 is CASSKDTHTEAFF. The CDR3 DNA reads TGCGCCAGCAGCAAGGACACGCACACTGAAGCTTTCTTT.

The gene calls are TRBV6-5 and TRBJ2-2; a possible D gene is TRBD1 (5 bases). This CDR3 spans 13 amino acids. Per germline, CDR1 MNHEY and CDR2 SVGAGI. The V gene lost 6 bases and the J gene lost 7 bases, with 12 bases spanning the gap. This CDR3 is CASRGLRDGELFF. Here the CDR3 DNA reads TGTGCCAGCAGAGGCCTCAGGGACGGGGAGCTGTTTTTT.

The V and J genes are TRBV5-4 and TRBJ1-2; TRBD1 might be the D (5 bases). V lost 2 bases and J lost 3, with 14 bases in between. The CDR3 is 15 residues long. Germline CDR1 is SGHNT and CDR2 is YYREEE (reference sequence). CDR3 sequence (DNA): TGTGCCAGCAGCTTCCAGGGCAGGGACCACTATGGCTACACCTTC. This translates into CASSFQGRDHYGYTF.

The rearrangement uses TRBV2 and TRBJ2-2; D gene unclear. The V gene's germline CDR1 is SNHLY and CDR2 FYNNEI. The CDR3 sequence is 13 residues long. The germline V and J ends were trimmed by 7 bases and 1 base, with 7 bases remaining between them. The CDR3 DNA reads as TGTGCCAGCAAACATCGGAACACCGGGGAGCTGTTTTTT. This translates into CASKHRNTGELFF.

The genes are TRBV4-1 and TRBJ1-6; D is unclear. Trimming took off 2 bases at V and 8 bases at J, with 10 bases between the two ends. The CDR3 is 14 residues long. CDR1 and CDR2 from the germline V gene are MGHRA and YSYEKL. The CDR3 here is CASSQLGWHSPLHF. The CDR3 DNA is TGCGCCAGCAGCCAACTAGGGTGGCATTCACCCCTCCACTTT.

The rearrangement uses TRBV30 and TRBJ1-6; weak D call: TRBD1 (5 bases). Trimming cost V 4 bases and J 9 bases, with 16 bases left between them. CDR1 and CDR2 (germline): GTSNPN, SVGIG (reference sequence). The CDR3 contains 14 residues. In DNA, the CDR3 is TGTGCCTGGACCCCCTGGGGGATTAGTTCACCCCTCCACTTT. The encoded protein is CAWTPWGISSPLHF.

This chain uses TRBV10-3 with TRBJ1-2, with D perhaps TRBD1 (6 bases). The CDR3 consists of 15 residues. V lost 3 bases and J 3 bases, leaving 14 bases between the germline ends. Germline assignment: CDR1 ENHRY and CDR2 SYGVKD. The CDR3 is CAISEGGEKDYGYTF. CDR3 DNA: TGTGCCATCAGTGAAGGGGGGGAAAAGGACTATGGCTACACCTTC.

This clone was counted only a few times. It is unclear where the CDR3 begins or ends on the DNA, so no DNA is shown, and the CDR3 is as TCRdb lists it. The chain has TRBV12-1 and TRBJ1-1. TRBV12-1 counts as a pseudogene. Counting both end residues, the CDR3 totals 16 amino acids. The chain's CDR3 is CASSFVGEGADTEAFF.

The rearrangement links TRBV18 to TRBJ2-2; D uncertain. Germline CDR1 KGHSH, CDR2 LQKENI. CDR3 length equals 16 residues. Trimming left V 1 base short and J 0 bases short, with 9 bases between. This CDR3 is CASSPRGLANTGELFF. DNA for the CDR3: TGTGCCAGCTCACCACGGGGTCTCGCGAACACCGGGGAGCTGTTTTTT.

The chain combines TRBV23-1 with TRBJ2-4, with D perhaps given as TRBD1 or TRBD2 (5 bases each). TRBV23-1 is classed as an ORF, of uncertain function. The CDR3 length is 16 residues. V was trimmed by 0 bases and J by 2 bases, leaving 11 bases between them. CDR3: CASSQSGDRTKNIQYF. DNA for the CDR3: TGCGCCAGCAGTCAATCGGGGGATAGGACCAAAAACATTCAGTACTTC.

The chain is built from TRBV5-1 and TRBJ2-3; maybe TRBD1 (5 bases). Trimming left V 2 bases short and J 4 bases short, with 8 bases between. The CDR3 has 13 amino acids. CDR1 is SGHRS and CDR2 is YFSETQ in the germline V gene. DNA for the CDR3: TGCGCCAGCAGCTTAACAGGTGCAGATACGCAGTATTTT. Amino acid sequence: CASSLTGADTQYF.

The chain couples TRBV18 to TRBJ1-2; no reliable D call. CDR1 and CDR2 from the germline V gene are KGHSH and LQKENI. The CDR3 is 13 residues long. The germline V and J ends were trimmed by 5 bases and 2 bases, with 9 bases remaining between them. This CDR3 reads CASSASDNYGYTF. The CDR3 bases are TGTGCCAGCTCAGCCTCGGACAACTATGGCTACACCTTC.

The V and J genes are TRBV7-2 and TRBJ2-3; D is unclear. The V end was cut by 5 bases, the J end by 7 bases, with 7 bases between. In germline, CDR1 is SGHTA, CDR2 FQGNSA. This CDR3 is built from 11 residues. In DNA form, the CDR3 reads TGTGCCAGCAGCCTAAGGAATACGCAGTATTTT. Encoded protein: CASSLRNTQYF. Full variable domain (missing parts from reference TRBV7-2 and TRBJ2-3): GAGVSQSPSNKVTEKGKDVELRCDPISGHTALYWYRQSLGQGLEFLIYFQGNSAPDKSGLPSDRFSAERTGGSVSTLTIQRTQQEDSAVYLCASSLRNTQYFGPGTRLTVL.

The chain carries TRBV15 and TRBJ2-1; D tentatively fits TRBD1 or TRBD2 (8 bases each). The germline gives CDR1 LNHNV, CDR2 YYDKDF (reference sequence). CDR3 size: 13 residues. Trimming left V 4 bases short and J 15 bases short, with 19 bases between. The CDR3 protein is CATSIGGGTGRFF. The CDR3 region has the DNA TGTGCCACCAGCATCGGGGGGGGGACAGGACGGTTCTTC.

The rearrangement joins TRBV5-1 to TRBJ2-5; perhaps D is TRBD1 or TRBD2 (5 bases each). The CDR3 spans 15 residues. CDR1 and CDR2 (germline): SGHRS, YFSETQ. The V end was cut by 0 bases, the J end by 5 bases, with 14 bases between. The CDR3, as DNA: TGCGCCAGCAGCTTGGATGGTAGGGGCGGGGAGACCCAGTACTTC. The encoded protein is CASSLDGRGGETQYF.